These 4 T cell receptor beta chains were all obtained from the same sample, sequenced in a study of shared clonotypes between healthy human individuals. Assay used: immunoSEQ multiplex PCR; TCRdb lists only in-frame clones, some missing. The top ten clones hold approximately 0.95% of a sample with around 990,000 clones, 77% of them seen once. Sequenced input: memory CD4+ T cells from PBMCs. The subset: CD45RA-negative fraction. The receptors were gathered from a young man in good health. Some clones in this sample may be carry-over from other donors' samples.

The J gene is TRBJ1-2, the V gene TRBV10-3, with D uncertain. CDR1 ENHRY and CDR2 SYGVKD come from the germline V gene. The V end lost 4 bases, the J end lost 5 bases, and 20 bases lay between the germline ends. CDR3 length equals 16 residues. The DNA for the CDR3 is TGTGCCATCAGTGTGGGTTTCGGAGAGACGATATATGGCTACACCTTC. Amino acid sequence: CAISVGFGETIYGYTF.

V gene TRBV28 combines with J gene TRBJ2-1; 9 positions agree with TRBD2. The CDR3 runs to 18 residues. The germline gives CDR1 MDHEN, CDR2 SYDVKM. The J segment lost 8 bases and the V segment lost 7 bases, leaving 21 bases of the junction unmatched. The CDR3 DNA reads as TGTGCCAGCACCGTACCAAGACCGGGGCGGGAGGGTTCAGATGAGCAGTTCTTC. Translated: CASTVPRPGREGSDEQFF.

This clone was observed at least ten times. This chain uses TRBV18 with TRBJ2-2, with D tentatively TRBD2 (5 bases). This CDR3 is built from 15 residues. The V and J ends lost 10 bases and 4 bases respectively, with 19 bases between them. The germline CDR1 and CDR2 sequences are KGHSH and LQKENI. CDR3 protein: CATLRGFSGTGELFF. The CDR3 DNA reads TGTGCCACCCTTCGGGGATTTTCGGGCACCGGGGAGCTGTTTTTT.

This rearrangement joins TRBV11-3 to TRBJ2-1; weak D call: TRBD1 (6 bases). The CDR3 contains 13 residues. V gave up 4 bases and J gave up 5 bases, with 9 bases separating them. In germline, CDR1 is SGHNT, CDR2 YENEEA. The CDR3 reads CASSWGHDNEQFF. DNA for the CDR3: TGTGCCAGCAGCTGGGGACATGACAATGAGCAGTTCTTC.